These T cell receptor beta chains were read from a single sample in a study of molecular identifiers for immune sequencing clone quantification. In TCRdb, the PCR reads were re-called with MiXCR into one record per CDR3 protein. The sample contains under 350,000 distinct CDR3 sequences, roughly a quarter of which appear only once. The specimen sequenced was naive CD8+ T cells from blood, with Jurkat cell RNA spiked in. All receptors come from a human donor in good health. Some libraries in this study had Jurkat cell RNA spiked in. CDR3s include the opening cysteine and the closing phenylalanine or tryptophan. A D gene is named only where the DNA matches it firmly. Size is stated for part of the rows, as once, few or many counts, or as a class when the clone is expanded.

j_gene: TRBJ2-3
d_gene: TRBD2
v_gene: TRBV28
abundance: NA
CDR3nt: TGTGCCAGCAGTCAAGGATTAGCGGGAAGAGATACGCAGTATTTT
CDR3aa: CASSQGLAGRDTQYF

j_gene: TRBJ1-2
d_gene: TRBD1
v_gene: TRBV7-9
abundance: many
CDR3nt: TGTGCCAGCAGCCTAGGCCCGGGGACAGCCTATGGCTACACCTTC
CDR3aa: CASSLGPGTAYGYTF

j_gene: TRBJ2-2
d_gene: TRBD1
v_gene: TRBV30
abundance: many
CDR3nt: TGTGCCTGGGATTATACAGGGGCCGGGGAGCTGTTTTTT
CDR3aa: CAWDYTGAGELFF

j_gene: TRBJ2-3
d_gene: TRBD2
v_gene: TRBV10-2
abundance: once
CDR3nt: TGCGCCAGCAGTGAGTCGAGTCTAGCGGGCGATACGCAGTATTTT
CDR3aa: CASSESSLAGDTQYF

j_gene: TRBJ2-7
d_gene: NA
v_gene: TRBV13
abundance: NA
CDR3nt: TGTGGCAGCAGCATCAGACAGTCCCACTACGAGCAGTACTTC
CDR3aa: CGSSIRQSHYEQYF

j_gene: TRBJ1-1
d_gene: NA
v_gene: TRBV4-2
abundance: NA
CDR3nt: TGTGCCAGCAGCCAAGAGGACGGACTGCTGAACACTGAAGCTTTCTTT
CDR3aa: CASSQEDGLLNTEAFF

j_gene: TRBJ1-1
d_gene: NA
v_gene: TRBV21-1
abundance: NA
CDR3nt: TGTGCCAGCAGCAAAGAAGGTAGGGGCGAGGGGAACACTGAAGCTTTCTGGGGGAACACTGAAGCTTTCTTT
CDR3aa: CASSKEGRGEGNTEAFWGNTEAFF

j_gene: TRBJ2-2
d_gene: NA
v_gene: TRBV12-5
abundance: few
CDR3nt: TGTGCTAGTGGTTTGTCCATCCGAGACACCGGGGAGCTGTTTTTT
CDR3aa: CASGLSIRDTGELFF

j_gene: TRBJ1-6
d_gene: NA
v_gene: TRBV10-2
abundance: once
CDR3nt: TGCGCCAGCATGGTTTCGGGCGGTTTGGTCTCCTATAATTCACCCCTCCACTTT
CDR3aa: CASMVSGGLVSYNSPLHF

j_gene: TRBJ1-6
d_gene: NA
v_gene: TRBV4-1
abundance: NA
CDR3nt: TGCGCCAGCAGCCAGACCACGGGGCCTAGCTCCTATAATTCACCCCTCCACTTT
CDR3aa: CASSQTTGPSSYNSPLHF

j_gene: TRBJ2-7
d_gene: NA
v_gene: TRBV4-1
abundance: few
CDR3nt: TGCGCCAGCAGCCCAGCGAACTTGGGAGTATACGAGCAGTACTTC
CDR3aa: CASSPANLGVYEQYF

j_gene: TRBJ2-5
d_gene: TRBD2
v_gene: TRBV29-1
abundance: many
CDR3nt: TGCAGCGTTGAAAACGCCGGGACTAGCGTCGGAGAGACCCAGTACTTC
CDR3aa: CSVENAGTSVGETQYF

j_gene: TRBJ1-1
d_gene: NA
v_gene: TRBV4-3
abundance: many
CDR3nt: TGCGCCAGCAGCCAAGAGGCGCGGATGAACACTGAAGCTTTCTTT
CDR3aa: CASSQEARMNTEAFF

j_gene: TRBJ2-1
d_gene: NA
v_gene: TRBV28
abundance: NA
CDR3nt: TGTGCCAGCAGTGCCGGGTCCTGGCTGAATGAGCAGTTCTTC
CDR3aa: CASSAGSWLNEQFF

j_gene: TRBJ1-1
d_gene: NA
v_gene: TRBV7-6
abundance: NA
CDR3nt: TGTGCCAGCTTAGCTGACGCCCCGGGGACTGAAGCTCTCTTT
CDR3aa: CASLADAPGTEALF

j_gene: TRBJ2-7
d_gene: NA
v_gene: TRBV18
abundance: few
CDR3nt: TGTGCCAGCTCACTGCCTGGGGGAAACCAGCAGTACTTC
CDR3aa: CASSLPGGNQQYF

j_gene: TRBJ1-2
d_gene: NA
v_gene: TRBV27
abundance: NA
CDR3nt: TGTGCCAGCAGTTTATGGGCAGGAGTAGGGGAGGTTTCGCGGGGCTACACCTTC
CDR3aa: CASSLWAGVGEVSRGYTF

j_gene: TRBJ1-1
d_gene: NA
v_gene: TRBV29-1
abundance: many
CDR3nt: TGCAGCGCATTGGGAGGGGAGAGTCTTTTCGCTGAAGCTTTCTTT
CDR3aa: CSALGGESLFAEAFF

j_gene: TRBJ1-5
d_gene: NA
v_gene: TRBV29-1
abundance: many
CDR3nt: TGCAGCGTCCTGACAGGTAATAGCAATCAGCCCCAGCATTTT
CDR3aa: CSVLTGNSNQPQHF

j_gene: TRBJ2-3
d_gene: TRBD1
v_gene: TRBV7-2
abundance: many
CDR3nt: TGTGCCAGCCCGGGACAGGGAGCAGATACGCAGTATTTT
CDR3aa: CASPGQGADTQYF

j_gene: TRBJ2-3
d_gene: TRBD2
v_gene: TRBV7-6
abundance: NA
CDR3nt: TGTGCCAGCAGCGGACAAGCGGGGGGGCAACGAAATACGCAGTATTTT
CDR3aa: CASSGQAGGQRNTQYF

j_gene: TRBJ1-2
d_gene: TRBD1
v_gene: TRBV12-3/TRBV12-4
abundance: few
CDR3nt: TGTGCCAGCAGTTTACCCGACAGGGACGGCTACACCTTC
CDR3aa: CASSLPDRDGYTF

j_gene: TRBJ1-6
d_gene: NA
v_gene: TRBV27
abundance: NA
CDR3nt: TGTGCCAGCAGTTTGAAGTATAATTCACCCCTCCACTTT
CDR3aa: CASSLKYNSPLHF

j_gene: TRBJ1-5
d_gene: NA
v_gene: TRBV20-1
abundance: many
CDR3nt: TGCAGTGCTAGACAGGGAGATCAGCCCCAGCATTTT
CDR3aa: CSARQGDQPQHF

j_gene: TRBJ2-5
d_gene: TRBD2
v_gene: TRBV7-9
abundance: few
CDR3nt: TGTGCCAGCAGCTATACTAGCGGGGCAGAGACCCAGTACTTC
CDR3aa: CASSYTSGAETQYF

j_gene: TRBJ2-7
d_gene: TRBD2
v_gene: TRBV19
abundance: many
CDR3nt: TGTGCCAGTAGTATTAGCGGGAGGGCCTACGAGCAGTACTTC
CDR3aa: CASSISGRAYEQYF

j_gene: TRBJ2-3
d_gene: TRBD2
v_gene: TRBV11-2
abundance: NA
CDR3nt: TGTGCCAGCAGCCCAATCGGGGGGGAGACAGATACGCAGTATTTT
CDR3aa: CASSPIGGETDTQYF

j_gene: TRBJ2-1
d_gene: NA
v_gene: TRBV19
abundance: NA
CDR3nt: TGTGCCAGTACCCCCGGCAGAACCTACAATGAGCAGTTCTTC
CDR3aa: CASTPGRTYNEQFF

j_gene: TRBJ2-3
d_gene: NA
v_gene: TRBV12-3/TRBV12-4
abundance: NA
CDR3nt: TGTGCCAGCAGCTCCCCTGATAGACCAGATACGCAGTATTTT
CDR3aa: CASSSPDRPDTQYF

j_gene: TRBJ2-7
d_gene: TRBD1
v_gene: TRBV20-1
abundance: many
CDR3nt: TGCAGTGCCCTGGGACAGGGGGCTTACTACGAGCAGTACTTC
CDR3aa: CSALGQGAYYEQYF

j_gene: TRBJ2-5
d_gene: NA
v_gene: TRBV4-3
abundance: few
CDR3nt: TGCGCCAGCAGCCAAGATCACGGGGACCAAGAGACCCAGTACTTC
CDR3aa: CASSQDHGDQETQYF

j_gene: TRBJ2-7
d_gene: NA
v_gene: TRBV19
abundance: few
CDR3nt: TGTGCCTCAGCCCCGGGACGGATCTACGAGCAGTACTTC
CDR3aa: CASAPGRIYEQYF

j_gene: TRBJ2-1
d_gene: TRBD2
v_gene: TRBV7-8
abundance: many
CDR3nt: TGTGCCAGCAGGAAGGGACTAGCGCCTAACAATGAGCAGTTCTTC
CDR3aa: CASRKGLAPNNEQFF

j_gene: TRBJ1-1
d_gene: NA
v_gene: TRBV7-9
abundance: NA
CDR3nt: TGTGCCAGCAGCGAAAGCGGAAACACAGGGTCCTTCCAAGCTTTCTTT
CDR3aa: CASSESGNTGSFQAFF

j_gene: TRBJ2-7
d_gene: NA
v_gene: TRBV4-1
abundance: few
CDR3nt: TGCGCCAGCAGCGAGGCACCCTATAGCTCCTACGAGCAGTACTTC
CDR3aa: CASSEAPYSSYEQYF

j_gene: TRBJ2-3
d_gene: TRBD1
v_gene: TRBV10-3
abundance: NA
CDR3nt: TGTGCCATCAGCAGTAGGACACAGGGGGCAGATACGCAGTATTTT
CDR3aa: CAISSRTQGADTQYF

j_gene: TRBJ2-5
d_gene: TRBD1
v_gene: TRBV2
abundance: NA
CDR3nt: TGTGCCAGCAGTGACGTACAGGGGGCCTGGGAGACCCAGTACTTC
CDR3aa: CASSDVQGAWETQYF

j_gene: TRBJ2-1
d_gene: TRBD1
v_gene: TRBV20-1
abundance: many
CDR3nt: TGCAGTGCTGGACACCGGGACAGGGTCTACAATGAGCAGTTCTTC
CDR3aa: CSAGHRDRVYNEQFF

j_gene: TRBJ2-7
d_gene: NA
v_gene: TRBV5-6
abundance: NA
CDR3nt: TGTGCCAGCAGCTTGGAACGCCGGACCTACGAGCAGTACTTC
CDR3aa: CASSLERRTYEQYF

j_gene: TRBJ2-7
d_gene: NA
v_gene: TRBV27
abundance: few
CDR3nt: TGTGCCAGCAGTTTTGGACAACAAACCTACGAGCAGTACTTC
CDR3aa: CASSFGQQTYEQYF

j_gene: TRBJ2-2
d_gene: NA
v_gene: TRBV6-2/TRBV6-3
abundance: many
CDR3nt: TGTGCCAGCCGGGACACCTATGACGGGGAGCTGTTTTTT
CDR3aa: CASRDTYDGELFF

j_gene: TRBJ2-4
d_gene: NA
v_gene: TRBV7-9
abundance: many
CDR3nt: TGTGCCAGCAGCTCGGCGCCTGGTCTAGACATTCAGTACTTC
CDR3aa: CASSSAPGLDIQYF

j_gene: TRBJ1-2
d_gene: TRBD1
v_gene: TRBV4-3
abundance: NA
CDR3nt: TGCGCCAGCAGCCAAGGGGACAGATCCTATGGCTACACCTTC
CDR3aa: CASSQGDRSYGYTF

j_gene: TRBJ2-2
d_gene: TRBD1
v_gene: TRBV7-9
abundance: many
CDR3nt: TGTGCCAGCAGCCGCGGGACAGGGGGCTTCGCCGGGGAGCTGTTTTTT
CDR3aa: CASSRGTGGFAGELFF

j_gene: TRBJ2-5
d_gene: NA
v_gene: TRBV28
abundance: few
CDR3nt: TGTGCCAGCAGTCCAAGGGGGGCGGGGCTCCAAGAGACCCAGTACTTC
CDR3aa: CASSPRGAGLQETQYF

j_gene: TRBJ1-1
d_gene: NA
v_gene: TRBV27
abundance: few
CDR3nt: TGTGCCAGCAGTAAACGAAACACTGAAGCTTTCTTT
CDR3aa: CASSKRNTEAFF

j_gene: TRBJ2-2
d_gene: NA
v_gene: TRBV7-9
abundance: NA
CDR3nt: TGTGCCAGCAGCTTACCAAGAGTCGGAGGGGGAGGTACCGGGGAGCTGTTTTTT
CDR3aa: CASSLPRVGGGGTGELFF

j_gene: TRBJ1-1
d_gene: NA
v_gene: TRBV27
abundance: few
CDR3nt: TGTGCCAGCAGTTTAAGCCCGAGCAACACTGAAGCTTTCTTT
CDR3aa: CASSLSPSNTEAFF

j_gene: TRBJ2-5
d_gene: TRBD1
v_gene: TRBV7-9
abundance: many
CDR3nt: TGTGCCAGCAGCTTAAGGACAGGGGGAGGCCAAGAGACCCAGTACTTC
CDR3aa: CASSLRTGGGQETQYF

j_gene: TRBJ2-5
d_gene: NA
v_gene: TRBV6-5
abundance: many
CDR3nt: TGTGCCAGCAGTTACAATACAGAGACCCAGTACTTC
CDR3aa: CASSYNTETQYF